What follows describes a single T cell receptor beta chain. Sequencing used immunoSEQ multiplex PCR; TCRdb keeps in-frame clones, though not all of them. The table records 34,000 or so clones, roughly four fifths of them present only once. The data belong to a study of OX40 agonist ivuxolimab in advanced cancers. Germline V gene data show CDR1 as MDHEN and CDR2 as SYDVKM. V lost 3 bases and J lost 0, with 9 bases in between. This CDR3 is 14 amino acids long. Patients who had autoimmune disease history or got systemic immunosuppression were left out. This clonotype was obtained from an adult with an advanced solid tumor such as melanoma, head and neck, liver or kidney cancer. The V call is TRBV28, the J call TRBJ2-7, with TRBD2 as a possible D gene (5 bases). Sequences were derived from CD4+ or CD8+ T cells sorted from blood, sampled in a trial of the OX40 agonist ivuxolimab. CDR3 in DNA: TGTGCCAGCAGTTTGGTGGGGAGCTCCTACGAGCAGTACTTC. This sequence encodes CASSLVGSSYEQYF.